Here is one TCR beta chain with its context. Assay used: immunoSEQ multiplex PCR; TCRdb lists only in-frame clones, some missing. Seen here are nearly 110,000 clones, around 85% observed once, and the top ten hold 2.4%. The data were taken from a study of radiotherapy plus CTLA-4 blockade in lung cancer. The sequence came from a human donor with non-small cell lung cancer that progressed on radiotherapy plus ipilimumab. Some clones in this sample may be carry-over from other donors' samples. Sequences were derived from peripheral blood, sampled from a patient treated with radiotherapy plus ipilimumab.

Here the CDR3 DNA reads TGTGCCAGCAGCTCCACAACAAATAGCAATCAGCCCCAGCATTTT. It yields the protein CASSSTTNSNQPQHF. The chain links TRBV7-2 to TRBJ1-5; D gene uncertain. Trimming cost V 4 bases and J 0 bases, with 10 bases left between them. The germline V gene has CDR1 SGHTA and CDR2 FQGNSA. The CDR3 is 15 amino acids.